This is a list of T cell receptor beta chains from one sample in a study of OX40 agonist ivuxolimab in advanced cancers. Only in-frame clones appear in the TCRdb table, and some are missing; sequencing was by immunoSEQ multiplex PCR. The repertoire consists of under 50,000 clones, with about 89% occurring once and the leading ten covering about 30%. Sequencing was performed on CD4+ or CD8+ T cells sorted from blood, taken in a trial of the OX40 agonist ivuxolimab. The receptors derive from an adult with an advanced solid tumor such as melanoma, head and neck, liver or kidney cancer. The CDR3 runs from the conserved cysteine through the conserved F or W. The D gene is left open where the match is weak. Only part of the rows carry a size: once, few, many, or a class if the clone is expanded.

clone size,V gene,D gene,J gene,CDR3 protein,CDR3 DNA
-,TRBV9,-,TRBJ2-7,CASSDGTVPREQYF,TGTGCCAGCAGCGACGGGACTGTCCCCCGCGAGCAGTACTTC
-,TRBV9,-,TRBJ1-2,CASSVYRGEVSGYTF,TGTGCCAGCAGCGTATATCGGGGTGAGGTGTCTGGCTACACCTTC
-,TRBV29-1,TRBD2,TRBJ2-1,CSVEASGRQFF,TGCAGCGTTGAAGCTAGCGGGAGGCAGTTCTTC
-,TRBV5-1,TRBD1,TRBJ2-5,CASSWGQGVETQYF,TGCGCCAGCAGCTGGGGGCAGGGGGTGGAGACCCAGTACTTC
-,TRBV5-5,TRBD2,TRBJ2-3,CASGAGYTDTQYF,TGTGCCAGCGGAGCGGGATACACAGATACGCAGTATTTT
-,TRBV30,TRBD1,TRBJ1-1,CAWDRGGTEAFF,TGTGCCTGGGACAGGGGGGGCACTGAAGCTTTCTTT
once,TRBV4-1,-,TRBJ2-5,CASSQGPYQETQYF,TGCGCCAGCAGCCAGGGACCGTATCAAGAGACCCAGTACTTC
-,TRBV16,-,TRBJ1-5,CASSQIAQGNQPQHF,TGTGCCAGCAGCCAAATCGCCCAGGGGAATCAGCCCCAGCATTTT
-,TRBV6-5,TRBD1,TRBJ2-7,CASTPRTGNRREQYF,TGTGCCAGCACCCCTAGGACAGGGAACCGTAGGGAGCAGTACTTC
-,TRBV5-4,-,TRBJ2-7,CASSFPGLDSYEQYF,TGTGCCAGCAGCTTCCCCGGCTTGGATAGCTACGAGCAGTACTTC
-,TRBV5-1,-,TRBJ2-7,CASSLAGAPSYEQYF,TGCGCCAGCAGCTTGGCCGGCGCTCCAAGCTACGAGCAGTACTTC
-,TRBV19,TRBD1,TRBJ2-3,CASSRGQVSTDTQYF,TGTGCCAGTAGTAGGGGACAGGTTAGCACAGATACGCAGTATTTT
-,TRBV6-4,-,TRBJ1-1,CASSDSSRATEAFF,TGTGCCAGCAGTGACTCGAGCAGGGCCACTGAAGCTTTCTTT
-,TRBV30,-,TRBJ1-1,CAWSIFASGNTEAFF,TGTGCCTGGAGTATCTTCGCGTCGGGGAACACTGAAGCTTTCTTT
-,TRBV4-1,TRBD2,TRBJ2-7,CASSTPRGPGGEEQYF,TGCGCCAGCAGCACCCCCCGAGGGCCGGGAGGTGAAGAGCAGTACTTC
-,TRBV19,-,TRBJ2-2,CASSIRTNTGELFF,TGTGCCAGTAGTATTCGCACGAACACCGGGGAGCTGTTTTTT
-,TRBV10-3,-,TRBJ2-5,CAISEQGETQYF,TGTGCCATCAGTGAGCAGGGGGAGACCCAGTACTTC
once,TRBV18,TRBD1,TRBJ2-3,CASSPDRGDTQYF,TGTGCCAGCTCACCCGACAGGGGCGATACGCAGTATTTT
-,TRBV4-1,-,TRBJ2-1,CASTQGAWAYNEQFF,TGCGCCAGCACCCAAGGGGCGTGGGCCTACAATGAGCAGTTCTTC
-,TRBV27,-,TRBJ1-6,CASSLVLGFSPLHF,TGTGCCAGCAGTTTAGTGCTCGGGTTTTCACCCCTCCACTTT
-,TRBV5-1,-,TRBJ2-2,CASSGGPSGELFF,TGCGCCAGCAGCGGGGGGCCGAGCGGGGAGCTGTTTTTT
-,TRBV5-5,-,TRBJ1-2,CASSPRPLAGSVYGYTF,TGTGCCAGCAGCCCCAGGCCGTTGGCAGGGTCAGTCTATGGCTACACCTTC
-,TRBV5-4,-,TRBJ2-4,CASSLQLGGNIQYF,TGTGCCAGCAGCTTGCAGCTGGGAGGCAACATTCAGTACTTC
few,TRBV5-1,TRBD2,TRBJ2-1,CASSASSGRSYEQFF,TGCGCCAGCAGCGCCTCTAGCGGGAGGAGCTATGAGCAGTTCTTC
-,TRBV7-9,-,TRBJ2-7,CASSFIGGNTYEQYF,TGTGCCAGCAGCTTTATTGGCGGCAATACGTACGAGCAGTACTTC
-,TRBV2,TRBD2,TRBJ2-7,CANGGASYEQYF,TGTGCTAACGGGGGGGCCTCCTACGAGCAGTACTTC
-,TRBV5-4,-,TRBJ2-1,CASRLRNEQFF,TGTGCCAGCAGACTGAGGAATGAGCAGTTCTTC
-,TRBV2,-,TRBJ2-7,CASSEAYRALYEQYF,TGTGCCAGCAGTGAAGCGTACAGGGCGCTCTACGAGCAGTACTTC
-,TRBV2,TRBD2,TRBJ2-2,CASSELLWGGTGELFF,TGTGCCAGCAGTGAGCTATTGTGGGGGGGCACCGGGGAGCTGTTTTTT
-,TRBV28,TRBD2,TRBJ2-3,CASSLSGGWKTGTQYF,TGTGCCAGCAGTTTAAGCGGGGGGTGGAAGACGGGTACGCAGTATTTT
few,TRBV6-1,TRBD1,TRBJ2-7,CASSAGTGAGYEQYF,TGTGCCAGCAGTGCCGGGACAGGGGCGGGGTACGAGCAGTACTTC
-,TRBV7-9,-,TRBJ1-1,CASSLGVGFEAFF,TGTGCCAGCAGCTTAGGCGTGGGTTTTGAAGCTTTCTTT
few,TRBV7-9,TRBD1,TRBJ1-5,CASSQQGNQPQHF,TGTGCCAGCAGTCAACAGGGGAATCAGCCCCAGCATTTT